This TCR beta chain was documented in a study of a mutant IDH1 vaccine in newly diagnosed glioma. This sample's time point: baseline, week 1 (first vaccination visit). The sample's treatment: pre-vaccination baseline after standard-of-care therapy. The germline V gene has CDR1 MDHEN and CDR2 SYDVKM. This CDR3 comprises 14 residues. Trimming cost V 4 bases and J 0 bases; bases outside gene matches: 2. Profiling relied on immunoSEQ multiplex PCR, and the TCRdb table lists in-frame clones only, not all of them. The data show about 92,000 clones, over 75% seen once. V gene TRBV28 combines with J gene TRBJ2-7; 8 nucleotides agree with TRBD2. This specimen was PBMCs, taken from a glioma patient treated with radiotherapy, temozolomide or both. The clonotype originates from a man aged 35-49 years with glioma. The CDR3 loop is CASSSTSVSYEQYF. For the CDR3, the DNA is TGTGCCAGCAGTTCGACTAGCGTCTCCTACGAGCAGTACTTC.